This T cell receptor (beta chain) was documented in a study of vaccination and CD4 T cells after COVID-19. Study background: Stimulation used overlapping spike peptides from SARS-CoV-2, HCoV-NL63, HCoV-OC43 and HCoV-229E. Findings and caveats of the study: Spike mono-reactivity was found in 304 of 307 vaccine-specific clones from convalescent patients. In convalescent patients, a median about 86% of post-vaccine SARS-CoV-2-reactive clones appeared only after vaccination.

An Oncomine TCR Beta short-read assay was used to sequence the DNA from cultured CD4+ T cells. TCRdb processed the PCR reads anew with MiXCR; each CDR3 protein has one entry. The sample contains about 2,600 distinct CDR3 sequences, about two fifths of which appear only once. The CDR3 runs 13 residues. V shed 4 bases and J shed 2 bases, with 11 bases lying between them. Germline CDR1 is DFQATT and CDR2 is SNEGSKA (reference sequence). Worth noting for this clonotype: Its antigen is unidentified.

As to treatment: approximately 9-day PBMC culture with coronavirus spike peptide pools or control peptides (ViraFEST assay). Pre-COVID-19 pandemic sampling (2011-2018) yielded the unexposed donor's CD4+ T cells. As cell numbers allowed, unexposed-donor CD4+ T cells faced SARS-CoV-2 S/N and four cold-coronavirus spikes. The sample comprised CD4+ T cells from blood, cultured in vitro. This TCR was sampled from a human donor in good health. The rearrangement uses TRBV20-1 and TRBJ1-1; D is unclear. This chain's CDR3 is CSAKRTLNTEAFF. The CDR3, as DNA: TGCAGTGCTAAACGTACGCTCAACACTGAAGCTTTCTTT.